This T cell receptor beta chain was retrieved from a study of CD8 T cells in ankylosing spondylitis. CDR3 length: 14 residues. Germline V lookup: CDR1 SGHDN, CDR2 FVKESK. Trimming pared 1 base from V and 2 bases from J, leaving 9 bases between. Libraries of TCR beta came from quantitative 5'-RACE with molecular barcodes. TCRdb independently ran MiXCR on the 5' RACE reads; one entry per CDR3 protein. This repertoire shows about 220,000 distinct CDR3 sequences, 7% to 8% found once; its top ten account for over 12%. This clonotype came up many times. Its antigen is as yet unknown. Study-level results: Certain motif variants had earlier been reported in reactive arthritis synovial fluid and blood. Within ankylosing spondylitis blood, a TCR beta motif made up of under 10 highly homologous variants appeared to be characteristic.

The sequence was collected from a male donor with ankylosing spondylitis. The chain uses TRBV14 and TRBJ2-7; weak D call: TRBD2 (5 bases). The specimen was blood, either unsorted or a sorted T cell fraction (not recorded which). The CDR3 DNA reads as TGTGCCAGCAGCCAAGCGGGATTCACCTACGAGCAGTACTTC. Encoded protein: CASSQAGFTYEQYF.